The TCR beta chain described here comes from a study of blood T cell repertoires in COVID-19. The V gene's germline CDR1 is SGHNT and CDR2 YENEEA. Trimming removed 5 bases from V and 2 bases from J; junction bases left unmatched: 2. This CDR3 has 13 amino acids. Repertoires were generated with immunoSEQ multiplex PCR, while TCRdb's copy carries only in-frame clones and drops some. The top ten hold over 15% of the sample, which has approximately 150,000 clones, around 79% seen once. The sample consisted of PBMCs or T cells enriched from blood (not recorded which). This clonotype originated in an older woman in a cohort exposed to, infected with or recovered from COVID-19 (not recorded which). The rearrangement links TRBV11-3 to TRBJ2-5; 7 positions agree with TRBD2. CDR3 sequence (DNA): TGTGCCAGCAGCCGCGGGGGACAAGAGACCCAGTACTTC. This translates into CASSRGGQETQYF.